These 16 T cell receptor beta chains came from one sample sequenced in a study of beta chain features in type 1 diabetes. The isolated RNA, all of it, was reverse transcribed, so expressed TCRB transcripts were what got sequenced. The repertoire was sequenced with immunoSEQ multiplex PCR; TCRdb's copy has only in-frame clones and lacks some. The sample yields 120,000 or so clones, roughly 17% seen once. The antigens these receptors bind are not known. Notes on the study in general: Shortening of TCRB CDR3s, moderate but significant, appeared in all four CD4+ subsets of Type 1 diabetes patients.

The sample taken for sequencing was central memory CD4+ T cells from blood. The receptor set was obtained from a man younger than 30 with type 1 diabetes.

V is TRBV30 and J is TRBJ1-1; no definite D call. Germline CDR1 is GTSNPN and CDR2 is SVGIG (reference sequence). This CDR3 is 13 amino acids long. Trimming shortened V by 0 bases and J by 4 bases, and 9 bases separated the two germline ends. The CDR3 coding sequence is TGTGCCTGGAGTGTCGCCTATGGCACTGAAGCTTTCTTT. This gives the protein CAWSVAYGTEAFF. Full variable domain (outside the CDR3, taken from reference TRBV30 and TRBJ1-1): SQTIHQWPATLVQPVGSPLSLECTVEGTSNPNLYWYRQAAGRGLQLLFYSVGIGQISSEVPQNLSASRPQDRQFILSSKKLLLSDSGFYLCAWSVAYGTEAFFGQGTRLTVV.

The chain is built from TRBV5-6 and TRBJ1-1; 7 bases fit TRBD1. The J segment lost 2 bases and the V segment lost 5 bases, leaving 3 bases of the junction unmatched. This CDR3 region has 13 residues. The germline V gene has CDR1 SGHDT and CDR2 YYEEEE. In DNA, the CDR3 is TGTGCCAGCAGTACAGGGGATAACACTGAAGCTTTCTTT. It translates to CASSTGDNTEAFF.

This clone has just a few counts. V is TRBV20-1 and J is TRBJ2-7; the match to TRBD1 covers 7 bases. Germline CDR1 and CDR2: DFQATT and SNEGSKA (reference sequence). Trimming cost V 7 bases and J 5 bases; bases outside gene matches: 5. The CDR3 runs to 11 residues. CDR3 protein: CSVAQGNEQYF. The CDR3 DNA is TGCAGTGTTGCACAGGGGAACGAGCAGTACTTC.

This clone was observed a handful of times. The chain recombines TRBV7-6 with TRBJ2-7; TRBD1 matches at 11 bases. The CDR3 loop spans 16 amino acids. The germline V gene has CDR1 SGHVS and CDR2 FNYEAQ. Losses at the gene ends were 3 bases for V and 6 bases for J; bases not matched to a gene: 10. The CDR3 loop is CASSFEVPGQGGEQYF. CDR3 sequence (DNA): TGTGCCAGCAGCTTCGAAGTACCGGGACAGGGGGGCGAGCAGTACTTC.

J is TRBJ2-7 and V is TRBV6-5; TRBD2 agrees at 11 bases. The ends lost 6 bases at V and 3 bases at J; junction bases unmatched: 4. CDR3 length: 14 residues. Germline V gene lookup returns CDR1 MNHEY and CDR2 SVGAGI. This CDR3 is CASRWTSGFYEQYF. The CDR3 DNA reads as TGTGCCAGCAGATGGACTAGCGGGTTCTACGAGCAGTACTTC.

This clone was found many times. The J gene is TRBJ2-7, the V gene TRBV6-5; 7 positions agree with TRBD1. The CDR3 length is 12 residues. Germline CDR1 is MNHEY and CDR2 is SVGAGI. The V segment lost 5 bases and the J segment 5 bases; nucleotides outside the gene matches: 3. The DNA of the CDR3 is TGTGCCAGCAGTAGACAGGGCAACGAGCAGTACTTC. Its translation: CASSRQGNEQYF.

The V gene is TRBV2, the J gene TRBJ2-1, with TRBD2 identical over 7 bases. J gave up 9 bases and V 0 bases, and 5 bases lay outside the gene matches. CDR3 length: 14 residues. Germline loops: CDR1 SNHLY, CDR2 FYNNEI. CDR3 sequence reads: CASSEALGGSEQFF. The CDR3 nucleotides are TGTGCCAGCAGTGAAGCGCTGGGGGGGAGTGAGCAGTTCTTC.

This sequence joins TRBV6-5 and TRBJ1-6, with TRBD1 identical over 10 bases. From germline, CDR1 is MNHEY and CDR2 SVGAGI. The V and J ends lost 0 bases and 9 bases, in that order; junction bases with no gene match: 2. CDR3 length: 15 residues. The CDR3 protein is CASSYSRQGASPLHF. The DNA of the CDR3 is TGTGCCAGCAGTTACTCGAGACAGGGGGCTTCACCCCTCCACTTT.

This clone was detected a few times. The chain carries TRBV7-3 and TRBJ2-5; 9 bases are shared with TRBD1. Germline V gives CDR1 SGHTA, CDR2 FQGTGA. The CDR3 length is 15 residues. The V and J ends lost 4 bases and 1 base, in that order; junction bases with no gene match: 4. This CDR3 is CASSSGTGIQETQYF. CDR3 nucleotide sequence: TGTGCCAGCAGCTCAGGGACAGGGATCCAAGAGACCCAGTACTTC.

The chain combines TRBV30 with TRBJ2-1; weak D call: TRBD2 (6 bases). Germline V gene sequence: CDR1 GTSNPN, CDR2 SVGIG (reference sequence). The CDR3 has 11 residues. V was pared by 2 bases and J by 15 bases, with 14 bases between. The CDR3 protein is CAWSSPGVGFF. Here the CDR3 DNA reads TGTGCCTGGAGTTCACCGGGGGTCGGGTTCTTC.

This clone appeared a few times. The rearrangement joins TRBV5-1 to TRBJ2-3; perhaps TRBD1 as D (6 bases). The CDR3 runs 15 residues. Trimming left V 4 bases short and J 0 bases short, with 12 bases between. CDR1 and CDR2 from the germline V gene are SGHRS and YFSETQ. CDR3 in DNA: TGCGCCAGCAGCCATCAGGGGCCTAGCACAGATACGCAGTATTTT. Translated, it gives CASSHQGPSTDTQYF. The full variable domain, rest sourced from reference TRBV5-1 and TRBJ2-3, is KAGVTQTPRYLIKTRGQQVTLSCSPISGHRSVSWYQQTPGQGLQFLFEYFSETQRNKGNFPGRFSGRQFSNSRSEMNVSTLELGDSALYLCASSHQGPSTDTQYFGPGTRLTVL.

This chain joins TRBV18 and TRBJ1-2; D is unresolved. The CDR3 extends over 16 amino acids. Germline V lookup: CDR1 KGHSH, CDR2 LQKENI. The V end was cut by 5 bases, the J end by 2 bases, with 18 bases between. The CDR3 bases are TGTGCCAGCTCAGAGGGCAGTCCTAATCTAAACTATGGCTACACCTTC. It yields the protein CASSEGSPNLNYGYTF.

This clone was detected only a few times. CDR3: CASSRTVNEQFF. CDR3 coding DNA: TGCGCCAGCAGCAGGACGGTTAATGAGCAGTTCTTC. The gene calls are TRBV5-1 and TRBJ2-1, with unresolved D. CDR1 is SGHRS and CDR2 is YFSETQ in the germline V gene. This CDR3 has 12 residues. The ends were cut back, 4 bases at V and 7 bases at J, with 9 bases in the middle. The full variable domain, in which reference TRBV5-1 and TRBJ2-1 provide the parts outside the CDR3, is KAGVTQTPRYLIKTRGQQVTLSCSPISGHRSVSWYQQTPGQGLQFLFEYFSETQRNKGNFPGRFSGRQFSNSRSEMNVSTLELGDSALYLCASSRTVNEQFFGPGTRLTVL.

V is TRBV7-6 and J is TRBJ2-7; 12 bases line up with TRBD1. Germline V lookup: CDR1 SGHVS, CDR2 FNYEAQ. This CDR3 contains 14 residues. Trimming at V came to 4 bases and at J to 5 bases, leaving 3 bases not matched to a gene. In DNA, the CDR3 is TGTGCCAGCAGCTCCGGGACAGGGGGCCACGAGCAGTACTTC. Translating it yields CASSSGTGGHEQYF.

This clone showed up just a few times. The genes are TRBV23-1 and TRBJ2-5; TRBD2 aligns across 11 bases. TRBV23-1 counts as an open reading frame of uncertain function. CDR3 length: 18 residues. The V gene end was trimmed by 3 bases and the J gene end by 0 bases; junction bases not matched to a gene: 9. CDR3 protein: CASSQTLAGGQYQETQYF. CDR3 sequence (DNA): TGCGCCAGCAGTCAGACCCTAGCGGGGGGACAGTACCAAGAGACCCAGTACTTC.

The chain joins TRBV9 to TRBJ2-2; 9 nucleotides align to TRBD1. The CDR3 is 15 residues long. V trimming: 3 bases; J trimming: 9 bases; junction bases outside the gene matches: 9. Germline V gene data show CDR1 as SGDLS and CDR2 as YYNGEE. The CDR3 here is CASSGSRDRAWELFF. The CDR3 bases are TGTGCCAGCAGCGGTTCCCGGGACAGGGCCTGGGAGCTGTTTTTT.